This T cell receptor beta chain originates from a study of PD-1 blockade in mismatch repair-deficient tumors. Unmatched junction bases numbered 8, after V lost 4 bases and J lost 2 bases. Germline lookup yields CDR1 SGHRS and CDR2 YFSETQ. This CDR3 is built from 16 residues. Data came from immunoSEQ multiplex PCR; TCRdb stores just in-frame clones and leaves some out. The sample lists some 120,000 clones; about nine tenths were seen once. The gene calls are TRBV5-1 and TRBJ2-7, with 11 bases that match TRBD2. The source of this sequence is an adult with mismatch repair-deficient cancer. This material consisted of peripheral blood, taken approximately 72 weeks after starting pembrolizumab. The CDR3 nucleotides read TGCGCCAGCAGCCCCGGGACTAGCGGACTAACCTACGAGCAGTACTTC. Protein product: CASSPGTSGLTYEQYF.